Sequencing of this TCR beta chain was carried out in a study of CD8 T cells in ankylosing spondylitis. TCRdb reprocessed the 5' RACE reads with MiXCR, giving one entry per CDR3 protein. The sample lists 200,000 to 250,000 distinct CDR3 sequences; roughly 26% were seen once. The trim removed 1 base at V and 4 bases at J, leaving 2 bases unmatched. The CDR3 length is 13 residues. Per the germline V gene, CDR1 is DFQATT and CDR2 is SNEGSKA (reference sequence). The specimen sequenced was blood, either unsorted or a sorted T cell fraction (not recorded which). The receptor comes from a male donor with ankylosing spondylitis or in good health (not recorded which). J is TRBJ2-7 and V is TRBV20-1; 9 nucleotides line up with TRBD2. The CDR3 coding sequence is TGCAGTGCTAGAGTGAGCGGGAGGTACGAGCAGTACTTC. This codes for CSARVSGRYEQYF.